What follows are 7 T cell receptor beta chains derived from one specimen sequenced in a study of T-cell reconstitution after alpha-beta-depleted transplantation in children. Molecular barcoding with unique molecular identifiers was used for the TCRbeta library. TCRdb independently ran MiXCR on the PCR reads; one entry per CDR3 protein. This sample carries hundreds of thousands of distinct CDR3 sequences, 10% to 15% of them seen once, and the ten largest clones take over 2%. This sample comprised PBMCs, mostly from graft donor cells, obtained 360 days after TCRalphabeta/CD19-depleted stem cell transplant. Receptors were obtained from a male patient younger than 18 who had a stem cell transplant for acute myeloid leukemia, so the T cells may come from the graft donor.

The chain links TRBV5-1 to TRBJ2-7; no clear D gene. Germline loops: CDR1 SGHRS, CDR2 YFSETQ. The V and J ends lost 0 bases and 3 bases respectively, with 7 bases between them. This CDR3 has 13 residues. CDR3 nucleotides: TGCGCCAGCAGCTTGGACTGGGGCTACGAGCAGTACTTC. This gives the protein CASSLDWGYEQYF. The full variable domain, its missing parts supplied by reference TRBV5-1 and TRBJ2-7, is KAGVTQTPRYLIKTRGQQVTLSCSPISGHRSVSWYQQTPGQGLQFLFEYFSETQRNKGNFPGRFSGRQFSNSRSEMNVSTLELGDSALYLCASSLDWGYEQYFGPGTRLTVT.

This clonotype was recorded only once. The rearrangement joins TRBV2 to TRBJ2-1; 8 nucleotides match TRBD2. The junction had 6 bases not matched to a gene; V was cut back by 6 bases and J by 2 bases. The CDR3 length is 15 residues. CDR1 and CDR2 (germline): SNHLY, FYNNEI. The CDR3 DNA reads TGTGCCAGCAGCGAGAGCGGGAGACCCTACAATGAGCAGTTCTTC. Translating gives CASSESGRPYNEQFF.

This clonotype occurred many times. J is TRBJ2-1 and V is TRBV20-1; perhaps TRBD2 as D (6 bases). The CDR3 contains 16 residues. Germline CDR1 and CDR2: DFQATT and SNEGSKA (reference sequence). Trimming stripped 6 bases from V and 7 bases from J, with 25 bases between. The CDR3 nucleotides are TGCAGTGCGAGCAATACGCGGGACCTAGTATTGAATGAGCAGTTCTTC. Residues: CSASNTRDLVLNEQFF.

The V call is TRBV7-8, the J call TRBJ2-3, with 11 bases lining up with TRBD1. V shed 5 bases and J 5 bases; nucleotides not matched to a gene: 6. The CDR3 loop spans 15 amino acids. The germline V gene encodes CDR1 SGHVS and CDR2 FQNEAQ. CDR3 bases: TGTGCCAGCAGCACGTCCGGGACAGGGGGAGATACGCAGTATTTT. Translating it yields CASSTSGTGGDTQYF.

This clonotype was detected many times. The chain is built from TRBV4-3 and TRBJ2-1; D may be TRBD2 (6 bases). Trimming removed 4 bases from V and 8 bases from J, with 12 bases in between. CDR1 LGHNA and CDR2 YSLEER come from the germline V gene. This CDR3 region has 13 residues. This CDR3 reads CASSRGDWDEQFF. The CDR3 bases are TGCGCCAGCAGCCGAGGGGACTGGGATGAGCAGTTCTTC.

This rearrangement joins TRBV28 to TRBJ2-7, with TRBD1 matching 9 bases. Losses at the gene ends were 4 bases for V and 0 bases for J; bases not matched to a gene: 7. The CDR3 covers 16 residues. Germline V lookup: CDR1 MDHEN, CDR2 SYDVKM. The CDR3 DNA follows: TGTGCCAGCAGTTCGGAACAGGGGGCTTTCTCCTACGAGCAGTACTTC. It specifies CASSSEQGAFSYEQYF.

Regarding this clonotype: The missing conserved phenylalanine or tryptophan at the end of this CDR3 makes a read error likely. The chain links TRBV28 to TRBJ2-3; TRBD2 is a possible D gene (6 bases). Deletions cut 5 bases from V and 6 bases from J, with 24 bases between. CDR1 is MDHEN and CDR2 is SYDVKM in the germline V gene. The CDR3 contains 17 residues. The CDR3 nucleotides read TGTGCCAGCAGTCCCTCAGGGCGGGGACTTCTGTGGGATACGCAGTATTGT. Translating gives CASSPSGRGLLWDTQYC.